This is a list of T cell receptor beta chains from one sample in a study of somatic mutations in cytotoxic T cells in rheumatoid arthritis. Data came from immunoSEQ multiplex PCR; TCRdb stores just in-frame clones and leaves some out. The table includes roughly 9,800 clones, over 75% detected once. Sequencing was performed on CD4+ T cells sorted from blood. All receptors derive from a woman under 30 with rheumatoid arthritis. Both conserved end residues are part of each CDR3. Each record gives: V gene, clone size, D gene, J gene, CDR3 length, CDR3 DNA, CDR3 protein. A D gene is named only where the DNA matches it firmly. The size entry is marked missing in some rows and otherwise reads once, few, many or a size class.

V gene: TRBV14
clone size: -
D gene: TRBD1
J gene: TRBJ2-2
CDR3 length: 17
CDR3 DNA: TGTGCCAGCAGCCTCAGATCCGGGACAGCGAACACCGGGGAGCTGTTTTTT
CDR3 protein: CASSLRSGTANTGELFF

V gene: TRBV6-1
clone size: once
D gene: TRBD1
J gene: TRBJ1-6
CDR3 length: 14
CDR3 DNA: TGTGCCAGCGATAAGGGGACAGGGGTTTCACCCCTCCACTTT
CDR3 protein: CASDKGTGVSPLHF

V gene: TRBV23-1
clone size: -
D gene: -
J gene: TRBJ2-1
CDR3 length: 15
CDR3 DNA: TGCGCCAGCACCCTAGGGAGTATCCTGTACCTTGAGCAGTTCTTC
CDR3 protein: CASTLGSILYLEQFF

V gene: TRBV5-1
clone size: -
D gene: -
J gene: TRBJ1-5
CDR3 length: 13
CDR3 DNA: TGCGCCAGCAGCCCTGCGGGTAATCAGCCCCAGCATTTT
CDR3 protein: CASSPAGNQPQHF

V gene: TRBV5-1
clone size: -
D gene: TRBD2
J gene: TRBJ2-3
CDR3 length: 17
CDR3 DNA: TGCGCCAGCAGCTACGGACCACTAGCGGGCCGCACAGATACGCAGTATTTT
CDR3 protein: CASSYGPLAGRTDTQYF

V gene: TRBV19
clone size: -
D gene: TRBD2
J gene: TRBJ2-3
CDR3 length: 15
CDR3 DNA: TGTGCCAGTAGTGTGCGGGGGGTAAGCACAGATACGCAGTATTTT
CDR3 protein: CASSVRGVSTDTQYF

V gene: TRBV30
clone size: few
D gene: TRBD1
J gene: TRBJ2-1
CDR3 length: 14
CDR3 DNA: TGTGCCTGGAGTGAGGGGGCTTTACACAATGAGCAGTTCTTC
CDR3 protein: CAWSEGALHNEQFF

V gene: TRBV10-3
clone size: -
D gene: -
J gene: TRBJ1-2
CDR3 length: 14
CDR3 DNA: TGTGCCATCAGTGAACAGACACCCAACTATGGCTACACCTTC
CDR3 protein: CAISEQTPNYGYTF

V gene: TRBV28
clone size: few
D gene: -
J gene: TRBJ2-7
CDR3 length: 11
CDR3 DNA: TGTGCCAGCAGTTTATGGGGAGGGCAGTACTTC
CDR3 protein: CASSLWGGQYF

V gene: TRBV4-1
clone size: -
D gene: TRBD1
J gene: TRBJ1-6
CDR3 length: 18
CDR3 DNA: TGCGCCAGCAGCCAGGAAGAACAGGGGCGAACCGATAATTCACCCCTCCACTTT
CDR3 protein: CASSQEEQGRTDNSPLHF

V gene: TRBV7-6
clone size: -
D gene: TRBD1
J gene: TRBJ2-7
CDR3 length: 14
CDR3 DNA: TGTGCCAGCAGCTCTACCCAGGGGGCGGGAGAGCAGTACTTC
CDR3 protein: CASSSTQGAGEQYF

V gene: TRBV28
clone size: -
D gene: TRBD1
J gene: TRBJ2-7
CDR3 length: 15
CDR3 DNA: TGTGCCAGCACCGTCACAGGGGGTAACTCCTACGAGCAGTACTTC
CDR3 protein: CASTVTGGNSYEQYF

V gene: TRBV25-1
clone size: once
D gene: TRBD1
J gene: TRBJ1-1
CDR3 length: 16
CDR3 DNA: TGTGCCAGCAGTGAACCGGACAGGGTAGGAATTACTGAAGCTTTCTTT
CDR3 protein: CASSEPDRVGITEAFF

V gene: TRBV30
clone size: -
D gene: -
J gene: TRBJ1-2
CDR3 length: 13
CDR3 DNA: TGTGCCTGGAGTGTAGGACAGACGGGGGGCTACACCTTC
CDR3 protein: CAWSVGQTGGYTF

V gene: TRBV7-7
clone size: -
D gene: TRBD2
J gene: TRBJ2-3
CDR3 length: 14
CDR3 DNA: TGTGCCAGCAGCCTTGGGACTAGCGGAAATACGCAGTATTTT
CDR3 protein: CASSLGTSGNTQYF

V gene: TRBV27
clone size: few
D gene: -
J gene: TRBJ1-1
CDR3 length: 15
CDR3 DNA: TGTGCCAGCAGTTTAGGACAGCCACTGAACACTGAAGCTTTCTTT
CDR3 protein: CASSLGQPLNTEAFF

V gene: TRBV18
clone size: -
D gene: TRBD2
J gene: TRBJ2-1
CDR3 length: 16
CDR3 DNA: TGTGCCAGCTCACCGAAGACTAGCGGGGCATACTTCGAGCAGTTCTTC
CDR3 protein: CASSPKTSGAYFEQFF

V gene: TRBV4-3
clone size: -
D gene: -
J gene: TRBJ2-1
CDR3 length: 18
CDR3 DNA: TGCGCCAGCAGCCGCCTACCTTCGGGTGGAGTGGACAACAATGAGCAGTTCTTC
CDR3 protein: CASSRLPSGGVDNNEQFF

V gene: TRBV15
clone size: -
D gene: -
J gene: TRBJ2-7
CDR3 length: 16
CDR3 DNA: TGTGCCACCAGCAGAGGTACAGCGGGTAGCTCCTACGAGCAGTACTTC
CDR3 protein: CATSRGTAGSSYEQYF

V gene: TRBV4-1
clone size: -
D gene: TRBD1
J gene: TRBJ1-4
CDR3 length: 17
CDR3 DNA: TGCGCCAGCAGCCAATCCTCCCGGGGACAGGGGCATGAAAAACTGTTTTTT
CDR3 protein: CASSQSSRGQGHEKLFF

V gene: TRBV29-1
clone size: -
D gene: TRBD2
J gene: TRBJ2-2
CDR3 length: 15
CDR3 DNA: TGCAGCGTGGCAACCGGGACTAAAAACACCGGGGAGCTGTTTTTT
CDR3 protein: CSVATGTKNTGELFF

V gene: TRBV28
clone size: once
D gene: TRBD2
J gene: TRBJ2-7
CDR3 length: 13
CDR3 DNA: TGTGCCATTACTAGCGGGGGGGCCTACGAGCAGTACTTC
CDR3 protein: CAITSGGAYEQYF

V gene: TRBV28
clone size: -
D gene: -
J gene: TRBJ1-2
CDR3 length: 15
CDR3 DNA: TGTGCCAGCAGTCCCCCTGGGGGGGTGGTCTATGGCTACACCTTC
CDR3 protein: CASSPPGGVVYGYTF

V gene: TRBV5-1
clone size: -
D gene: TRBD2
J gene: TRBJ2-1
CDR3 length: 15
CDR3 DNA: TGCGCCAGCAGCTTAAGCGGGGGGGTCACCAATGAGCAGTTCTTC
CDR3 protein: CASSLSGGVTNEQFF

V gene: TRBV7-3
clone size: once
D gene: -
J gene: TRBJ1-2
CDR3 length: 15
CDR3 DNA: TGTGCCAGCAGCCCCGACAGCGGGTTTAACTATGGCTACACCTTC
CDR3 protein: CASSPDSGFNYGYTF

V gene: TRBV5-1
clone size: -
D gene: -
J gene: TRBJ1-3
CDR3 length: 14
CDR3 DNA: TGCGCCAGCAGCTTGTCCGGGGCTGGAAACACCATATATTTT
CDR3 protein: CASSLSGAGNTIYF

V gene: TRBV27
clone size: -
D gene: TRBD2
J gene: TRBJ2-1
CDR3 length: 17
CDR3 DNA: TGTGCCAGCAGTAACCGGGACTACCACGGCGATTACAATGAGCAGTTCTTC
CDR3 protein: CASSNRDYHGDYNEQFF

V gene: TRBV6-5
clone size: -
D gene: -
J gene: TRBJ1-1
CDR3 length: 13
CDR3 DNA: TGTGCCAGCAGTTCCGCCGGGAACACTGAAGCTTTCTTT
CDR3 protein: CASSSAGNTEAFF

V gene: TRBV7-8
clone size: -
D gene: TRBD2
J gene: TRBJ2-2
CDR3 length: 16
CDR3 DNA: TGTGCCAGCAGCCGTGGGACTAGCGGGATTACCGGGGAGCTGTTTTTT
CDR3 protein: CASSRGTSGITGELFF

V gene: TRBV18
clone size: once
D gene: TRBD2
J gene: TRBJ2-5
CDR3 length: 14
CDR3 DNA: TGTGCCAGCTCACCTGCGGGAGTAGAAGAGACCCAGTACTTC
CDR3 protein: CASSPAGVEETQYF

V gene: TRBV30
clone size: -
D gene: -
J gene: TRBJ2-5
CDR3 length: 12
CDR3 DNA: TGTGCCTGGAGTAGCGTCCGAGAGACCCAGTACTTC
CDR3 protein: CAWSSVRETQYF

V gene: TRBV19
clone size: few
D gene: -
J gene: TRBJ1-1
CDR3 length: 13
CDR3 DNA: TGTGCCAGTAGTATCGGGGGGCAGGGTGAAGCTTTCTTT
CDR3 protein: CASSIGGQGEAFF

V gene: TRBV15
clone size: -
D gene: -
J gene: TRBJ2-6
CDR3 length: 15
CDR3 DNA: TGTGCCACCAGCACAGGCGGGTCAGGGGCCAACGTCCTGACTTTC
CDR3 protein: CATSTGGSGANVLTF

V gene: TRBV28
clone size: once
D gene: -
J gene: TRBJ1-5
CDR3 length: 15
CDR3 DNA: TGTGCCAGCAGTTTCGTGACATCGGATAATCAGCCCCAGCATTTT
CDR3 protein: CASSFVTSDNQPQHF

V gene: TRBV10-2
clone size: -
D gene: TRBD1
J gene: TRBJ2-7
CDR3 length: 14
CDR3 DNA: TGCGCCAGCAATGGACAGGGGCCCCCCTACGAGCAGTACTTC
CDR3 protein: CASNGQGPPYEQYF

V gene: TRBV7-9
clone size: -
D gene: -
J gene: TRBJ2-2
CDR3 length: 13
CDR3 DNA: TGTGCCAGCAGCTTAGGTGTTCCGGGGGAGCTGTTTTTT
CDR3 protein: CASSLGVPGELFF

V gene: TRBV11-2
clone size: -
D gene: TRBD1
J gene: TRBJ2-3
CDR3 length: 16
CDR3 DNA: TGTGCCAGCAGCTTAGGGACAGGGGGCATCGCAGATACGCAGTATTTT
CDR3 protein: CASSLGTGGIADTQYF

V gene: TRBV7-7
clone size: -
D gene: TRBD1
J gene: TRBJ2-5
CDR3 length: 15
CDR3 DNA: TGTGCTAGCAGCCCCGTAGGGACAGGTCAAGAGACCCAGTACTTC
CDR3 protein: CASSPVGTGQETQYF

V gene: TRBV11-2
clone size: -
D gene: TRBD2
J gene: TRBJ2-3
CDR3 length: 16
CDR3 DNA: TGTGCCAGCAGCTTCACGGCTAGCGGGAGAACAGATACGCAGTATTTT
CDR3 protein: CASSFTASGRTDTQYF

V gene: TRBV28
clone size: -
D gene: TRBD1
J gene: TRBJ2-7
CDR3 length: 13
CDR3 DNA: TGTGCCAGCAGCCTTGACAGGGGACGGGAGCAGTACTTC
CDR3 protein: CASSLDRGREQYF

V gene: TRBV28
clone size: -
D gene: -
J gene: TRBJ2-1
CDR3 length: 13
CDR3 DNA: TGTGCCAGCAGTTTACCCCAAGCGGCTTTAAAGTTCTTC
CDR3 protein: CASSLPQAALKFF

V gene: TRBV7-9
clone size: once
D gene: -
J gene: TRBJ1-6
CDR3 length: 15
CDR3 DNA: TGTGCCAGCAGCTTAGATGGGGGGGCGCGTTCACCCCTCCACTTT
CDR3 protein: CASSLDGGARSPLHF

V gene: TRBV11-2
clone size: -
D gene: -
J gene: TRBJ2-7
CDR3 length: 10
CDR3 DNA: TGTGCCAGCAGTATCTACGAGCAGTACTTC
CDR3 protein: CASSIYEQYF

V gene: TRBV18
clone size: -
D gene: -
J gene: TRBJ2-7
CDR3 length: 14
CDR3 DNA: TGTGCCAGCTCACCACGGGCAGTTCCCCACGAGCAGTACTTC
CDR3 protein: CASSPRAVPHEQYF

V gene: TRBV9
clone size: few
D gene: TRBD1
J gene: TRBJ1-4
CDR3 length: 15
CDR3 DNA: TGTGCCAGCAGCGTGGGACAGGGAGGCAATGAAAAACTGTTTTTT
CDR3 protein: CASSVGQGGNEKLFF

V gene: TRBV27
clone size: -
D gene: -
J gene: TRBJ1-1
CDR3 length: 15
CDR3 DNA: TGTGCCAGCAGTTTATACTCACCCTTGAACACTGAAGCTTTCTTT
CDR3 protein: CASSLYSPLNTEAFF

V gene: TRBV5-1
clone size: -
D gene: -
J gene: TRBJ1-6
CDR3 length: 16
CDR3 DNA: TGCGCCAGCAGCCCCGTAGCGCCCTCCTATAATTCACCCCTCCACTTT
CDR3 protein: CASSPVAPSYNSPLHF

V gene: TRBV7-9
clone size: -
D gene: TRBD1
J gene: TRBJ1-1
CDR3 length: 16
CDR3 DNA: TGTGCCAGCAGCCAGGGACAGGGGGTTAGGAACACTGAAGCTTTCTTT
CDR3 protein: CASSQGQGVRNTEAFF

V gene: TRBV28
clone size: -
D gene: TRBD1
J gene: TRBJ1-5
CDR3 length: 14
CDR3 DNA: TGTGCCAGCAGCCCCGGGACAGGAAATCAGCCCCAGCATTTT
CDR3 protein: CASSPGTGNQPQHF